One and the same sample provided the 2 T cell receptor beta chains below, sequenced in a study of cytomegalovirus exposure and HLA in healthy donors (dated by TCRdb to about 2017). The library was generated by the immunoSEQ multiplex PCR assay. For the multiplex PCR, a mixture combining 60 forward primers for TCR Vbeta segments and 13 reverse primers for TCR Jbeta segments was used. TCRdb's version of the immuneACCESS table is confined to in-frame rearrangements and falls short of the full clone set. An unresolved V gene accounts for under half of the shortfall where checked; the remainder is of unknown origin. The sample data list about 130,000 clones, and just under 75% of these were observed just once. Over 5% of the sample lies in the top ten. Source material: PBMCs. Receptor source: a man aged 35-49 years in good health and CMV-seropositive.

The chain is built from TRBV27 and TRBJ2-7; 7 bases are shared with TRBD2. CDR1 is MNHEY, CDR2 SMNVEV, per germline (reference sequence). Losses at the gene ends were 2 bases for V and 7 bases for J; bases not matched to a gene: 11. The CDR3 covers 15 residues. The CDR3 coding sequence is TGTGCCAGCAGTTTAGGGAGGGGCAGTCTTGCGGAGCAGTACTTC. Its translation is CASSLGRGSLAEQYF.

This clone was detected once. The V gene is TRBV2, the J gene TRBJ2-7; D not resolved. The CDR3 extends over 12 amino acids. Trimming removed 4 bases from V and 3 bases from J, with 7 bases in between. The germline gives CDR1 SNHLY, CDR2 FYNNEI. CDR3 sequence (DNA): TGTGCCAGCAGTGGCCAGATCTACGAGCAGTACTTC. It yields the protein CASSGQIYEQYF. Drawing the rest from reference TRBV2 and TRBJ2-7, the complete variable domain is EPEVTQTPSHQVTQMGQEVILRCVPISNHLYFYWYRQILGQKVEFLVSFYNNEISEKSEIFDDQFSVERPDGSNFTLKIRSTKLEDSAMYFCASSGQIYEQYFGPGTRLTVT.